These 17 T cell receptor beta chains originate from one sample sequenced in a study of blood T cell repertoires in COVID-19. The repertoire was sequenced with immunoSEQ multiplex PCR; TCRdb's copy has only in-frame clones and lacks some. The top ten clones hold more than 2.5% of a sample with some 200,000 clones, about nine tenths of them seen once. The sample comprised PBMCs or T cells enriched from blood (not recorded which). The receptors here all came from a woman in her twenties or thirties who had recovered from COVID-19.

The genes are TRBV6-1 and TRBJ1-5, with D possibly being TRBD1 (6 bases). The CDR3 length is 16 residues. V gave up 1 base and J gave up 2 bases, with 12 bases separating them. CDR1 MNHNS and CDR2 SASEGT come from the germline V gene. The CDR3 nucleotides read TGTGCCAGCAGTGAAGTGGGGGGGCTAGGCAATCAGCCCCAGCATTTT. The encoded protein is CASSEVGGLGNQPQHF.

The chain carries TRBV5-1 and TRBJ2-5; 9 bases agree with TRBD2. Germline trimming cut 0 bases from V and 5 bases from J; bases unmatched to any gene: 11. Germline CDR1 SGHRS, CDR2 YFSETQ. The CDR3 extends over 17 amino acids. CDR3 amino acids: CASSLGPAGGNLETQYF. The CDR3, as DNA: TGCGCCAGCAGCTTGGGTCCAGCGGGGGGCAATCTGGAGACCCAGTACTTC.

The chain couples TRBV7-8 to TRBJ1-1, with 9 bases lining up with TRBD1. Germline CDR1 is SGHVS and CDR2 is FQNEAQ. The V gene end was trimmed by 5 bases and the J gene end by 5 bases; junction bases not matched to a gene: 9. This CDR3 has 15 amino acids. The CDR3 DNA sequence: TGTGCCAGCAGCCCTGGACAGGGGAGTGGGACTGAAGCTTTCTTT. This gives the protein CASSPGQGSGTEAFF.

The chain employs TRBV4-3 and TRBJ2-2; 8 nucleotides line up with TRBD2. Germline V gene data show CDR1 as LGHNA and CDR2 as YSLEER. The CDR3 covers 16 residues. V lost 3 bases and J lost 7; bases outside the gene matches: 10. CDR3 amino acids: CASSQARGGTNGELFF. In DNA form, the CDR3 reads TGCGCCAGCAGCCAGGCCCGGGGGGGTACGAACGGGGAGCTGTTTTTT.

This chain links TRBV11-1 with TRBJ1-2; D is ambiguous. The CDR3 consists of 13 residues. With 5 bases removed from V and 4 bases from J, the gap between germline ends came to 11 bases. The germline gives CDR1 SGHAT, CDR2 FQDESV (reference sequence). CDR3 sequence (DNA): TGTGCCAGCAGCAACAGACGGTCCTATGGCTACACCTTC. Encoded protein: CASSNRRSYGYTF. The full variable domain, its missing parts supplied by reference TRBV11-1 and TRBJ1-2, is EAEVAQSPRYKITEKSQAVAFWCDPISGHATLYWYRQILGQGPELLVQFQDESVVDDSQLPKDRFSAERLKGVDSTLKIQPAELGDSAMYLCASSNRRSYGYTFGSGTRLTVV.

V usage is TRBV5-1 and J usage is TRBJ2-1; 15 nucleotides align to TRBD2. The CDR3 contains 16 residues. V was pared by 4 bases and J by 5 bases, with 4 bases of the junction left unmatched. Germline V gives CDR1 SGHRS, CDR2 YFSETQ. The CDR3 protein is CASSPGLAGGNNEQFF. Here the CDR3 DNA reads TGCGCCAGCAGCCCGGGACTAGCGGGGGGAAACAATGAGCAGTTCTTC.

V gene TRBV7-2 combines with J gene TRBJ2-3; D is unclear. V was cut by 5 bases and J by 2 bases, with 11 bases left in between. The CDR3 contains 14 residues. The germline CDR1 and CDR2 sequences are SGHTA and FQGNSA. CDR3 sequence (DNA): TGTGCCAGCAGCATACTACTCTCCACAGATACGCAGTATTTT. This gives the protein CASSILLSTDTQYF.

The chain combines TRBV6-5 with TRBJ1-2; D unresolved. The CDR3 is 15 amino acids. The germline V gene has CDR1 MNHEY and CDR2 SVGAGI. The V and J ends lost 0 bases and 6 bases respectively, with 14 bases between them. The CDR3 loop reads CASSYSGRGRDGYTF. The CDR3 nucleotides are TGTGCCAGCAGTTACTCGGGTCGGGGAAGGGATGGCTACACCTTC.

This sequence joins TRBV5-4 and TRBJ1-1; 11 bases match TRBD1. Germline loops: CDR1 SGHNT, CDR2 YYREEE (reference sequence). The CDR3 extends over 14 amino acids. The V and J ends lost 4 bases and 5 bases, in that order; junction bases with no gene match: 4. CDR3 sequence: CASSVDRGRTEAFF. CDR3 nucleotides: TGTGCCAGCAGCGTGGACAGGGGGCGGACTGAAGCTTTCTTT.

This chain uses TRBV13 with TRBJ1-1; 8 bases fit TRBD1. CDR1 and CDR2 (germline): PRHDT, FYEKMQ (reference sequence). V gave up 9 bases and J gave up 7 bases; unmatched junction bases: 7. This CDR3 comprises 12 residues. CDR3 protein: CASQDRENEAFF. The CDR3 nucleotides read TGTGCCAGTCAGGACAGGGAAAATGAAGCTTTCTTT.

The V call is TRBV12-5, the J call TRBJ1-5; 12 bases are a match to TRBD1. V shed 4 bases, J shed 5 bases, and the junction held 12 bases outside the gene matches. CDR1 and CDR2 (germline): LGHNT, FRNRAP. This CDR3 contains 18 residues. The CDR3 protein is CASGSYPGQGARDQPQHF. As DNA, the CDR3 is TGTGCTAGTGGTTCCTATCCGGGACAGGGGGCGAGGGATCAGCCCCAGCATTTT.

This clone was counted a single time. The J gene is TRBJ2-1, the V gene TRBV18; 7 bases line up with TRBD1. Germline-derived CDR1 and CDR2 are KGHSH and LQKENI. This CDR3 contains 21 residues. V was pared by 5 bases and J by 2 bases, with 24 bases of the junction left unmatched. This CDR3 is CASSSIRDRVTGQLPYNEQFF. The CDR3 coding sequence is TGTGCCAGCTCATCAATACGGGACAGAGTGACGGGACAGTTACCCTACAATGAGCAGTTCTTC.

This clone has a single count. The chain recombines TRBV10-3 with TRBJ1-6; no clear D gene. Trimming stripped 8 bases from V and 7 bases from J, with 12 bases between. This CDR3 spans 13 amino acids. CDR1 and CDR2 from the germline V gene are ENHRY and SYGVKD. The CDR3 nucleotides read TGTGCCATCTGTTCACAGACGAATTCACCCCTCCACTTT. Amino acids: CAICSQTNSPLHF.

This chain links TRBV5-6 with TRBJ1-1, with 7 bases matching TRBD1. CDR1 and CDR2 from the germline V gene are SGHDT and YYEEEE. With 4 bases clipped from V and 6 bases from J, the junction kept 9 bases outside the gene matches. The CDR3 runs to 14 residues. The CDR3: CASSETGDFSEAFF. CDR3 sequence (DNA): TGTGCCAGCAGCGAAACAGGGGATTTCTCTGAAGCTTTCTTT.

The V gene is TRBV24-1, the J gene TRBJ1-3, with a weak D call TRBD1 (5 bases). The CDR3 length is 14 residues. V was cut by 7 bases and J by 10 bases, with 19 bases left in between. CDR1 is KGHDR, CDR2 SFDVKD, per germline. The DNA of the CDR3 is TGTGCCACCAGGGCCCCGGGGGTTACCTCAACCATATATTTT. This codes for CATRAPGVTSTIYF.

This clone was observed a single time. The chain uses TRBV7-8 and TRBJ1-2; no clear D. From germline, CDR1 is SGHVS and CDR2 FQNEAQ. Trimming took off 0 bases at V and 10 bases at J, with 6 bases between the two ends. The CDR3 extends over 11 amino acids. CDR3 residues: CASSLAQTYTF. The CDR3 bases are TGTGCCAGCAGCTTAGCACAGACCTACACCTTC.

V usage is TRBV9 and J usage is TRBJ2-7; 8 nucleotides line up with TRBD2. The CDR3 runs 15 residues. CDR1 and CDR2 from the germline V gene are SGDLS and YYNGEE. V gave up 0 bases and J gave up 2 bases; unmatched junction bases: 4. The CDR3 DNA sequence: TGTGCCAGCAGCGTAGGGCGGGGGGCACCCTACGAGCAGTACTTC. Its translation is CASSVGRGAPYEQYF. The complete variable domain, with remaining parts taken from reference TRBV9 and TRBJ2-7, reads DSGVTQTPKHLITATGQRVTLRCSPRSGDLSVYWYQQSLDQGLQFLIQYYNGEERAKGNILERFSAQQFPDLHSELNLSSLELGDSALYFCASSVGRGAPYEQYFGPGTRLTVT.